Sequencing of this T cell receptor (beta chain) was carried out in a study of shared clonotypes between healthy human individuals. Overall study: Researchers drew samples from a couple of women and a few men aged 18 to 49. Per-donor plates numbered three CD4 naive, three CD4 memory, two CD8 naive and one CD8 memory.

Germline assignment: CDR1 SGHNT and CDR2 YYREEE (reference sequence). V was pared by 4 bases and J by 0 bases, with 7 bases between. The CDR3 covers 13 residues. TCRdb's copy holds only in-frame clones and misses some; the assay was immunoSEQ multiplex PCR. The sample comprises 2 million to 2.5 million clones, approximately 90% of which are singletons, and 0.37% rests with the top ten. The clonotype comes from a man younger than 35 in good health. Some clones in this sample may be carry-over from other donors' samples. The chain combines TRBV5-4 with TRBJ1-1; D call uncertain. The sequencing input was naive CD4+ T cells from PBMCs. The subset denotes: CD45RA+ positively selected. CDR3: CASSNFVNTEAFF. In DNA, the CDR3 is TGTGCCAGCAGCAACTTCGTGAACACTGAAGCTTTCTTT.